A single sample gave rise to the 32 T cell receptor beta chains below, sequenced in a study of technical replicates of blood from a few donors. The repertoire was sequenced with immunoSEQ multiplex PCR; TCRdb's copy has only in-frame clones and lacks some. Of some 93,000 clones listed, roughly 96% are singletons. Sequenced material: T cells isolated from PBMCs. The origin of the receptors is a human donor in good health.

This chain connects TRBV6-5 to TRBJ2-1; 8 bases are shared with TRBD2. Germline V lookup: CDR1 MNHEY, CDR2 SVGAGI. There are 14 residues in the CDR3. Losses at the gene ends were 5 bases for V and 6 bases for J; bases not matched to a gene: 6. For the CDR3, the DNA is TGTGCCAGCAGTAGCGGCACTAGCGGCAATGAGCAGTTCTTC. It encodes CASSSGTSGNEQFF.

The CDR3 spells CSSLDRAYGYTF. CDR3 in DNA: TGCAGCTCCTTGGACAGGGCCTATGGCTACACCTTC. V is TRBV29-1 and J is TRBJ1-2; 8 bases line up with TRBD1. With 8 bases clipped from V and 4 bases from J, the junction kept 6 bases outside the gene matches. Germline-derived CDR1 and CDR2 are SQVTM and ANQGSEA. This CDR3 is 12 amino acids long.

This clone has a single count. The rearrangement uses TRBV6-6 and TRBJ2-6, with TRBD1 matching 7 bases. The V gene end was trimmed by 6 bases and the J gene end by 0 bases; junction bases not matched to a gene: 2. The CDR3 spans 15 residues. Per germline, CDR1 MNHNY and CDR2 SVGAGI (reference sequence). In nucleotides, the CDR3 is TGTGCCAGCAGCGACAGGGCCTCTGGGGCCAACGTCCTGACTTTC. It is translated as CASSDRASGANVLTF.

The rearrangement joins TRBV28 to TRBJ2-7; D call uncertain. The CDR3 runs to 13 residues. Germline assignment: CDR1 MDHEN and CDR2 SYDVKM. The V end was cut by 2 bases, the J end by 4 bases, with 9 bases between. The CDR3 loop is CASSLSPFYEQYF. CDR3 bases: TGTGCCAGCAGTTTAAGCCCCTTTTACGAGCAGTACTTC. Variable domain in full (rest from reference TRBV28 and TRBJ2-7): DVKVTQSSRYLVKRTGEKVFLECVQDMDHENMFWYRQDPGLGLRLIYFSYDVKMKEKGDIPEGYSVSREKKERFSLILESASTNQTSMYLCASSLSPFYEQYFGPGTRLTVT.

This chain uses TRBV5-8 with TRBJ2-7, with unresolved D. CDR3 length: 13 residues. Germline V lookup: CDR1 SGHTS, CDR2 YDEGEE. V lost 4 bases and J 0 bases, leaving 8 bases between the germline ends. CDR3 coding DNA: TGTGCCAGCAGCCGGTATAGCTCCTACGAGCAGTACTTC. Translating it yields CASSRYSSYEQYF.

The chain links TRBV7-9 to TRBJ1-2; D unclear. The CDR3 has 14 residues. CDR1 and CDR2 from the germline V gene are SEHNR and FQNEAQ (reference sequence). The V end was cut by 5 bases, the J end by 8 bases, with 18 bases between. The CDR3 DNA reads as TGTGCCAGCAGCCCCTCGTTAGGACTACAGGGCTACACCTTC. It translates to CASSPSLGLQGYTF.

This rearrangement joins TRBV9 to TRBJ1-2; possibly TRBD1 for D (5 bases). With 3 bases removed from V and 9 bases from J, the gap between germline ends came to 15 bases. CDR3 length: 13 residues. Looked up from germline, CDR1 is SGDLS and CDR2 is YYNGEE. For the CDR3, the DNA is TGTGCCAGCAGCGCGCCAAAAAGGGGCAGCTACACCTTC. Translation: CASSAPKRGSYTF.

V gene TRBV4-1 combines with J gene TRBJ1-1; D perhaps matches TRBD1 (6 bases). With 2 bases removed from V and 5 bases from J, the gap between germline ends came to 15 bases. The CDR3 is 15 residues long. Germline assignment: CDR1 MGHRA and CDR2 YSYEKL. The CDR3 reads CASSQNRAGGTEAFF. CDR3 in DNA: TGCGCCAGCAGCCAAAACAGGGCGGGGGGAACTGAAGCTTTCTTT.

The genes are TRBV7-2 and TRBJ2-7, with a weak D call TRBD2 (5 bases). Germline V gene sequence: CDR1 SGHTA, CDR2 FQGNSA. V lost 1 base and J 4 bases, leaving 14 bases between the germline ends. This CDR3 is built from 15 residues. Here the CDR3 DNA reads TGTGCCAGCAGCTTAGGTGCCGGGATACAATACGAGCAGTACTTC. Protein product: CASSLGAGIQYEQYF. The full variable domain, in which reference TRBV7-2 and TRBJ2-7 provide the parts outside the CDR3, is GAGVSQSPSNKVTEKGKDVELRCDPISGHTALYWYRQSLGQGLEFLIYFQGNSAPDKSGLPSDRFSAERTGGSVSTLTIQRTQQEDSAVYLCASSLGAGIQYEQYFGPGTRLTVT.

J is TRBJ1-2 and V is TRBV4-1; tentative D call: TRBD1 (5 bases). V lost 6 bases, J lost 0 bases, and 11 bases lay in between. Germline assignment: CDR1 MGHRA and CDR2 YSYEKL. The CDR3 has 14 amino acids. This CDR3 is CASRGVSPNYGYTF. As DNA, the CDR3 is TGCGCCAGCAGAGGGGTCAGCCCTAACTATGGCTACACCTTC.

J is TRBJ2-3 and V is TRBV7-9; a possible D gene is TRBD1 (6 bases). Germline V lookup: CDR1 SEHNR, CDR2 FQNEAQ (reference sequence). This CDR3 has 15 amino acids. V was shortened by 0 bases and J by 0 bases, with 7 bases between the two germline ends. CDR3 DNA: TGTGCCAGCAGCTTAGCGGGGGCTAGCACAGATACGCAGTATTTT. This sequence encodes CASSLAGASTDTQYF.

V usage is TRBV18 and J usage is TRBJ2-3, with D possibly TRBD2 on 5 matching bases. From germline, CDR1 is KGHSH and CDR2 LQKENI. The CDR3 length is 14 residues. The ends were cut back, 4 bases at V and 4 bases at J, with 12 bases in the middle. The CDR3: CASSLGVHSDTQYF. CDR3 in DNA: TGTGCCAGCTCACTCGGGGTCCATTCAGATACGCAGTATTTT.

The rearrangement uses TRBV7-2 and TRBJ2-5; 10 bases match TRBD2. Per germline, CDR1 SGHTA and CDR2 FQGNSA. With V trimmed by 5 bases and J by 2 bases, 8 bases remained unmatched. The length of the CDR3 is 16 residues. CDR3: CASSLASSGGQETQYF. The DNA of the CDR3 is TGTGCCAGCAGCCTGGCCTCTAGCGGGGGACAAGAGACCCAGTACTTC.

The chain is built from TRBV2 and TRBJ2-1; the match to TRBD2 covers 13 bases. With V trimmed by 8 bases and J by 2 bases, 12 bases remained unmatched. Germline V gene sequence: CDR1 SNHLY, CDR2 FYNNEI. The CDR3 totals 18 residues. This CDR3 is CASGRDPGTSGTYNEQFF. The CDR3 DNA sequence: TGTGCCAGCGGTCGGGACCCAGGGACTAGCGGGACCTACAATGAGCAGTTCTTC.

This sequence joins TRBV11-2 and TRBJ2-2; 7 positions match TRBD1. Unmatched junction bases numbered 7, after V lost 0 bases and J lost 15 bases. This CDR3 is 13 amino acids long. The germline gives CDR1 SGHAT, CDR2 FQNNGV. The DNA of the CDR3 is TGTGCCAGCAGCTTAGATGGAGACAGGGTCATGTTTTTT. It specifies CASSLDGDRVMFF.

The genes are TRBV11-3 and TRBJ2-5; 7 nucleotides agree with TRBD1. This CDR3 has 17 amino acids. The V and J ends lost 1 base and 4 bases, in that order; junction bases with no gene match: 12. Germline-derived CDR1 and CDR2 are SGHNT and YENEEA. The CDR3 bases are TGTGCCAGCAGCTTAGGTGGGAGTCTTGACAGGGCAGAGACCCAGTACTTC. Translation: CASSLGGSLDRAETQYF.

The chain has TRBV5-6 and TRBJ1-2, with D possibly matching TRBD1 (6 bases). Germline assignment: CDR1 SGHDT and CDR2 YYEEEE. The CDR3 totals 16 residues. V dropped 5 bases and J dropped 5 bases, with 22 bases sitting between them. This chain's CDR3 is CASRSGTNDPIYGYTF. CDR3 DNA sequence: TGTGCCAGCAGGTCCGGGACAAACGATCCCATATATGGCTACACCTTC.

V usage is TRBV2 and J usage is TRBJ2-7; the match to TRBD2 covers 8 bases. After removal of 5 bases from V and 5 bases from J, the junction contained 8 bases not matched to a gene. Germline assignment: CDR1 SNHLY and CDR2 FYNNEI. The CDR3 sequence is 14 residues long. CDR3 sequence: CASSPGGHNHEQYF. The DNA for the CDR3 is TGTGCCAGCAGTCCGGGGGGGCATAATCACGAGCAGTACTTC.

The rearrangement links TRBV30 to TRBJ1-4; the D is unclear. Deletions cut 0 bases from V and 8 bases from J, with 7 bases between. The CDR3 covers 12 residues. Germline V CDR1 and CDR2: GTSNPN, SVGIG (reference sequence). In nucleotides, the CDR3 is TGTGCCTGGAGTGTACGGGGAGAAAAACTGTTTTTT. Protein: CAWSVRGEKLFF. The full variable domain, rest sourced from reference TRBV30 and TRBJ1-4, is SQTIHQWPATLVQPVGSPLSLECTVEGTSNPNLYWYRQAAGRGLQLLFYSVGIGQISSEVPQNLSASRPQDRQFILSSKKLLLSDSGFYLCAWSVRGEKLFFGSGTQLSVL.

This CDR3 is CASSQLNRGRNGYTF. For the CDR3, the DNA is TGCGCCAGCAGCCAACTTAACAGGGGACGAAATGGCTACACCTTC. The chain has TRBV4-1 and TRBJ1-2, with 7 bases matching TRBD1. With V trimmed by 2 bases and J by 6 bases, 9 bases remained unmatched. The CDR3 spans 15 residues. Germline values: CDR1 MGHRA, CDR2 YSYEKL.

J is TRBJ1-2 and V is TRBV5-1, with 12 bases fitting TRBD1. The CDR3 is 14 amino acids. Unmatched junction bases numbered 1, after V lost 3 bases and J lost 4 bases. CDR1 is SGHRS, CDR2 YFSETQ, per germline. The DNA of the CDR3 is TGCGCCAGCAGCTCGGGACAGGGGGCCTATGGCTACACCTTC. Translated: CASSSGQGAYGYTF.

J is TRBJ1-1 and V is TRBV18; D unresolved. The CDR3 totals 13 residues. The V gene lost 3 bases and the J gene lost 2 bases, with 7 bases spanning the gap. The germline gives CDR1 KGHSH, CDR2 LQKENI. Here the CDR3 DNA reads TGTGCCAGCTCACCTGGGAGTAACACTGAAGCTTTCTTT. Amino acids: CASSPGSNTEAFF. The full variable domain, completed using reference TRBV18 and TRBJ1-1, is NAGVMQNPRHLVRRRGQEARLRCSPMKGHSHVYWYRQLPEEGLKFMVYLQKENIIDESGMPKERFSAEFPKEGPSILRIQQVVRGDSAAYFCASSPGSNTEAFFGQGTRLTVV.

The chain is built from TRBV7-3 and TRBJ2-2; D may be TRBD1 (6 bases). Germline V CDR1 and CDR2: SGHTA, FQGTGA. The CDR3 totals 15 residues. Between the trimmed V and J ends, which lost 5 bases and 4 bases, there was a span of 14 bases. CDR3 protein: CASSPQGSSTGELFF. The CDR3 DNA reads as TGTGCCAGCAGCCCACAGGGTTCTTCCACCGGGGAGCTGTTTTTT.

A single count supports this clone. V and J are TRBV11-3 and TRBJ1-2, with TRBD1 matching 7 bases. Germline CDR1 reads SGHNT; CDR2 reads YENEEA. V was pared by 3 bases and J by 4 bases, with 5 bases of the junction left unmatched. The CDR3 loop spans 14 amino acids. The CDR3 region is CASSFGQDLYGYTF. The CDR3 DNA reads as TGTGCCAGCAGCTTCGGACAGGACCTCTATGGCTACACCTTC.

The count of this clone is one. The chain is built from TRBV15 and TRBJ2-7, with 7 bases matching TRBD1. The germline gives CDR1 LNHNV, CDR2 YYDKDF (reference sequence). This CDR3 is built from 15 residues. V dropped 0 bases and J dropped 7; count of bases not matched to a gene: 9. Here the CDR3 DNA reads TGTGCCACCAGCAGAGAGGTCGGTGGCAGGGGGGAGCAGTACTTC. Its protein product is CATSREVGGRGEQYF.

The CDR3 coding sequence is TGCAGCGTTGACGGTGGGGGGGAGTATTTT. Protein product: CSVDGGGEYF. The V call is TRBV29-1, the J call TRBJ2-3; TRBD2 matches at 7 bases. V lost 3 bases and J lost 13; bases outside the gene matches: 4. Per the germline V gene, CDR1 is SQVTM and CDR2 is ANQGSEA. The CDR3 has 10 residues.

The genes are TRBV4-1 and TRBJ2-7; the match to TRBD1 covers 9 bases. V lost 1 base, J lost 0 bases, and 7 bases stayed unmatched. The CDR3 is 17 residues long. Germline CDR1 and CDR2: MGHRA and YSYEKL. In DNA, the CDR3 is TGCGCCAGCAGCCAAGCCTGGACAGGGGCAAGCTCCTACGAGCAGTACTTC. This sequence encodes CASSQAWTGASSYEQYF.

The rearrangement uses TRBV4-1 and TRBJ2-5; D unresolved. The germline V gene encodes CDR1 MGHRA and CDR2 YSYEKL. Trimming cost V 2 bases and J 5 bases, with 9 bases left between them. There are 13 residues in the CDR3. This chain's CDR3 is CASSQFSQETQYF. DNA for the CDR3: TGCGCCAGCAGCCAATTCTCGCAGGAGACCCAGTACTTC.

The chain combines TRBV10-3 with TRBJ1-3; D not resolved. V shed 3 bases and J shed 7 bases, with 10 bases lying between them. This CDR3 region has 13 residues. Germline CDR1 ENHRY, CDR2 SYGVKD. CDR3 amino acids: CAISEVQLNTIYF. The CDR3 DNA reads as TGTGCCATCAGTGAAGTACAGCTTAACACCATATATTTT.

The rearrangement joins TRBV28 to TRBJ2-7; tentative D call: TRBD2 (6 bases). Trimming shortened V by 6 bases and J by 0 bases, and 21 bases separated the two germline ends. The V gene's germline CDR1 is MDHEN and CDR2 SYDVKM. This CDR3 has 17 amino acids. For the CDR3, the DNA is TGTGCCAGCAGCTCACCCTGGGACTTTGGGGTCTCCTACGAGCAGTACTTC. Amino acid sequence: CASSSPWDFGVSYEQYF.

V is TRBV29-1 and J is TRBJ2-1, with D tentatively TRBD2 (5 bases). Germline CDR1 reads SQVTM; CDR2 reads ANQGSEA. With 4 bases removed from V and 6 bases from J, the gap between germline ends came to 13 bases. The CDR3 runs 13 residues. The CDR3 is CSVANSEGNEQFF. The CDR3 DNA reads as TGCAGCGTTGCAAATTCCGAGGGCAATGAGCAGTTCTTC.

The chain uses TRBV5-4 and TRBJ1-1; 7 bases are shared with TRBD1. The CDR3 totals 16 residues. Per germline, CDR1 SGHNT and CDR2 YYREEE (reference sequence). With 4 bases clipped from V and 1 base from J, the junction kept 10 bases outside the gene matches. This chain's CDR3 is CASSPGTAGTNTEAFF. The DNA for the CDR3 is TGTGCCAGCAGCCCCGGGACAGCCGGAACGAACACTGAAGCTTTCTTT.